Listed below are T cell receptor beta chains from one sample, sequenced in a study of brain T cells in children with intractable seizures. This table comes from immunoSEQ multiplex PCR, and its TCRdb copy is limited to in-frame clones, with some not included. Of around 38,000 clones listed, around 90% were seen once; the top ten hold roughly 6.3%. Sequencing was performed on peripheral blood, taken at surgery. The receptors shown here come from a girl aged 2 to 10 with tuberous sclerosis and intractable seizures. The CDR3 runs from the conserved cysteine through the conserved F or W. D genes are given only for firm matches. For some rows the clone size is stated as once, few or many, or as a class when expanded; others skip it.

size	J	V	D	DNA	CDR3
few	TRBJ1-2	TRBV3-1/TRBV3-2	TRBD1	TGTGCCAGCAGCCAAGGGAGACAGGGAGGCTATGGCTACACCTTC	CASSQGRQGGYGYTF
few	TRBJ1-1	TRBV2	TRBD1	TGTGCCAGCAAAAAACAGGGGGAATACTTCACTGAAGCTTTCTTT	CASKKQGEYFTEAFF
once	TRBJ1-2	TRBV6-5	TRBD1	TGTGCCAGCAGTTACTCTGGGGGGCAGGGGGCTTATGGCTACACCTTC	CASSYSGGQGAYGYTF
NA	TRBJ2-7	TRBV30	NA	TGTGCCTGGAAAACCTGGGGCTACGAGCAGTACTTC	CAWKTWGYEQYF
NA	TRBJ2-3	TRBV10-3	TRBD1	TGTGCCATCAGTGAGTCGTGGACAGGGCCCACAGATACGCAGTATTTT	CAISESWTGPTDTQYF
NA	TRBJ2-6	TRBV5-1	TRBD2	TGCGCCAGCAGCTGGCGGGGGGCCCAGAGCTCTGGGGCCAACGTCCTGACTTTC	CASSWRGAQSSGANVLTF
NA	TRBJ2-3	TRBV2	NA	TGTGCCAGCAGGGGCTGGGATCCGAAAACAGATACGCAGTATTTT	CASRGWDPKTDTQYF
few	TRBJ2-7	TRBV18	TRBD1	TGTGCCAGCTCACTAAGGCCGTCAGCCGGGACAGGGGGGTCCTACGAGCAGTACTTC	CASSLRPSAGTGGSYEQYF
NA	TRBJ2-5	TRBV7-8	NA	TGTGCCAGCAGCCGTGTAAAAGAGACCCAGTACTTC	CASSRVKETQYF
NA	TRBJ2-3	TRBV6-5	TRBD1	TGTGCCAGCAAGGACAGGGTACCAGATACGCAGTATTTT	CASKDRVPDTQYF